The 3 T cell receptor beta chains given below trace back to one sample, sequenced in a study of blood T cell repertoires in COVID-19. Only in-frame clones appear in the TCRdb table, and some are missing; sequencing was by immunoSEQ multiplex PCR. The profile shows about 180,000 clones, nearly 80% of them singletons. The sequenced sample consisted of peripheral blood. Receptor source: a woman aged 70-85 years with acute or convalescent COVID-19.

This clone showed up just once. The CDR3 sequence: CASSLGGQPNEQFF. CDR3 DNA: TGTGCCAGCAGTTTAGGGGGACAGCCCAATGAGCAGTTCTTC. The chain is built from TRBV28 and TRBJ2-1, with TRBD1 matching 7 bases. The germline V gene has CDR1 MDHEN and CDR2 SYDVKM. The CDR3 covers 14 residues. With 2 bases clipped from V and 6 bases from J, the junction kept 4 bases outside the gene matches.

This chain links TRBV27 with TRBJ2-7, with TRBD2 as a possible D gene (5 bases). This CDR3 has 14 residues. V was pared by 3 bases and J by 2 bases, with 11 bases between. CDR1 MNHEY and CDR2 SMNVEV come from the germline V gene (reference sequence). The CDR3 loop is CASSFAGSTYEQYF. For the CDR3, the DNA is TGTGCCAGCAGTTTTGCGGGCTCGACCTACGAGCAGTACTTC.

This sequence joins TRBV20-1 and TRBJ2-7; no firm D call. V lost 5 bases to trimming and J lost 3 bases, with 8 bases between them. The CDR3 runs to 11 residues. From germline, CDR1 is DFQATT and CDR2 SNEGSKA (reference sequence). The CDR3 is CSAFDNYEQYF. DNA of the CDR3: TGCAGTGCTTTCGACAACTACGAGCAGTACTTC.